This T cell receptor beta chain was observed in a study of shared clonotypes between healthy human individuals. Overall study results and limits: Clonotypes which were not shared had lower generation probabilities than clonotypes that all four donors shared.

Turning to this clone: Its target is not known.

Profiling relied on immunoSEQ multiplex PCR, and the TCRdb table lists in-frame clones only, not all of them. The sample records roughly 2,000,000 clones, about 93% being singletons. Trimming cost V 1 base and J 6 bases, with 10 bases left between them. Germline CDR1 reads SEHNR; CDR2 reads FQNEAQ (reference sequence). There are 13 residues in the CDR3. Naive CD8 populations comprised CD45RO-negative cells positively selected for CCR7, excluding terminally differentiated effector memory CD45RA+ cells. Caucasian adults living in Nashville, Tennessee, provided all samples. Material for sequencing was naive CD8+ T cells from PBMCs. The V call is TRBV7-9, the J call TRBJ2-7; TRBD2 might be the D (5 bases). The sequence was obtained from a man aged 18 to 29 in good health. Some clones in this sample may be carry-over from other donors' samples. The CDR3 DNA sequence: TGTGCCAGCAGCTTAGAAGGGAGAGCCGAGCAGTACTTC. It yields the protein CASSLEGRAEQYF.